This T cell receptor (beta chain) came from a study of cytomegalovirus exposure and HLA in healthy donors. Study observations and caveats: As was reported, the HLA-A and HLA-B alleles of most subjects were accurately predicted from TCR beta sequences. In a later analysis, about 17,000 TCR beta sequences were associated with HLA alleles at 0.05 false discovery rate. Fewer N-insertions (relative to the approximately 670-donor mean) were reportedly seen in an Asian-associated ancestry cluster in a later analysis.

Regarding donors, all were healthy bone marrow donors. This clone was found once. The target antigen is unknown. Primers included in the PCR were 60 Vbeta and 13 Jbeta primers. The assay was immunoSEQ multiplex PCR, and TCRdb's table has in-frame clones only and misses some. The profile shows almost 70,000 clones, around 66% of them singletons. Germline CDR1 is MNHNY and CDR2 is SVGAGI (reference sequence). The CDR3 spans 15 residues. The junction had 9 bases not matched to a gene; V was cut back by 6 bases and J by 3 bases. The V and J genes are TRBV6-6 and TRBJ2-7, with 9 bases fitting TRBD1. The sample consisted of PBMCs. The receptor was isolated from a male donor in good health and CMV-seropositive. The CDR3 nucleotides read TGTGCCAGCAGAGCCGGGACAGGGTATCACTACGAGCAGTACTTC. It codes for CASRAGTGYHYEQYF.